This paragraph covers one TCR beta chain sequence. Its antigen is currently unknown. This sample is drawn from a study of beta chain features in type 1 diabetes. Study details: The study found patients and healthy donors alike in age, gender and cell yields.

Germline values: CDR1 MDHEN, CDR2 SYDVKM. The V end was cut by 2 bases, the J end by 0 bases, with 9 bases between. There are 15 residues in the CDR3. General study points: For TCRB rearrangement, an influence of HLA type remained unresolved here. For Type 1 diabetes patients, all four CD4+ subsets carried TCRB CDR3s that were moderately but significantly shorter. Patients showed naive, central memory and Treg TCRB repertoires that appeared more similar than those of healthy donors.

All of the isolated RNA was reverse transcribed, so expressed TCRB transcripts were sequenced. Only in-frame clones appear in the TCRdb table, and some are missing; sequencing was by immunoSEQ multiplex PCR. The data show roughly 500,000 clones, with over 25% seen just once and more than 0.055% held by the top ten. Sample: naive CD4+ T cells from blood. The TCR comes from a man between 18 and 29 years old in good health. The J gene is TRBJ2-3, the V gene TRBV28; D remains unclear. The CDR3 here is CASSLADPSTDTQYF. CDR3 nucleotide sequence: TGTGCCAGCAGTTTAGCGGACCCAAGCACAGATACGCAGTATTTT.